A selection of T cell receptor beta chains follows, all from one sample in a study of regulatory T cells in long-lasting Graves disease. TCRdb independently ran MiXCR on the multiplex PCR reads; one entry per CDR3 protein. Of 450,000 or so distinct CDR3 sequences detected, less than 25% appear once; the ten largest clones hold about an eighth. This sample comprised peripheral blood mononuclear cells (PBMCs), obtained when the disease was refractory, from a patient treated with antithyroid drugs. These TCRs come from a female donor with Graves disease. Both conserved end residues are part of each CDR3. Each record gives: V gene, CDR3 protein.

TRBV30	CAWGRFSNQPQHF
TRBV12-3/TRBV12-4	CASSPRLSQETQYF
TRBV7-3	CASSLILGGPQHF
TRBV7-2	CASSETGNRNTEAFF
TRBV14	CASSQGEASLETQYF
TRBV7-2	CASSFTRDRAHEQYF
TRBV7-9	CASTEGGGFSYEQYF
TRBV14	CASSQFRGPKAEQYF
TRBV11-3	CASSRDDTEAFF
TRBV28	CASSRDSQTQYF